Following are 7 T cell receptor beta chains from one sample sequenced in a study of blood T cells in healthy people across ages. Then a second PCR, running about 6 to 12 cycles, was carried out with a sample-barcoded 5' primer and a J-beta primer mix. TCRdb re-called the 5' RACE reads through MiXCR, storing one row per CDR3 protein. Of about 1.6 million distinct CDR3 sequences in the sample, roughly a third are singletons; the top ten hold approximately 10%. Sequenced input: blood. These receptors were taken from a woman under 40 in good health.

A remark on this clonotype: The germline gene is not matched at one end of the junction; a read error may be the cause. The chain couples TRBV7-9 to TRBJ1-2, with 7 bases identical to TRBD1. The length of the CDR3 is 12 residues. From germline, CDR1 is SEHNR and CDR2 FQNEAQ (reference sequence). The CDR3, as DNA: TGTACCAGCAGCACAGGGGAACATGGCTACACCTTC. It is translated as CTSSTGEHGYTF. Complete variable domain (other parts from reference TRBV7-9 and TRBJ1-2): DTGVSQNPRHKITKRGQNVTFRCDPISEHNRLYWYRQTLGQGPEFLTYFQNEAQLEKSRLLSDRFSAERPKGSFSTLEIQRTEQGDSAMYLCTSSTGEHGYTFGSGTRLTVV.

This clonotype was seen a single time. The chain combines TRBV6-6 with TRBJ2-3; no firm D call. The CDR3 loop spans 16 amino acids. Germline V lookup: CDR1 MNHNY, CDR2 SVGAGI (reference sequence). V lost 8 bases, J lost 0 bases, and 18 bases lay in between. The CDR3 sequence is CASRRGRLASTDTQYF. As DNA, the CDR3 is TGTGCCAGCCGACGAGGAAGGCTCGCTAGCACAGATACGCAGTATTTT.

The V gene is TRBV28, the J gene TRBJ1-4; D is ambiguous. V lost 5 bases, J lost 0 bases, and 7 bases lay in between. This CDR3 has 14 residues. In germline, CDR1 is MDHEN, CDR2 SYDVKM. CDR3 nucleotides: TGTGCCAGCAGTACAGTTGCAACTAATGAAAAACTGTTTTTT. Translated, it gives CASSTVATNEKLFF. Based on the CDR3 plus reference TRBV28 and TRBJ1-4, the full variable domain is DVKVTQSSRYLVKRTGEKVFLECVQDMDHENMFWYRQDPGLGLRLIYFSYDVKMKEKGDIPEGYSVSREKKERFSLILESASTNQTSMYLCASSTVATNEKLFFGSGTQLSVL.

V and J are TRBV20-1 and TRBJ2-1; D unclear. CDR3 length equals 14 residues. V was clipped by 4 bases and J by 0 bases, with 10 bases between them. Germline-derived CDR1 and CDR2 are DFQATT and SNEGSKA (reference sequence). CDR3 residues: CSAIDESSYNEQFF. DNA for the CDR3: TGCAGTGCTATAGACGAGAGCTCCTACAATGAGCAGTTCTTC.

This clonotype was found many times. This chain links TRBV7-9 with TRBJ2-5, with D possibly being TRBD2 (6 bases). Trimming cost V 8 bases and J 3 bases, with 10 bases left between them. Germline assignment: CDR1 SEHNR and CDR2 FQNEAQ (reference sequence). The CDR3 loop spans 12 amino acids. CDR3 region: CASGGGEETQYF. CDR3 bases: TGTGCCAGCGGCGGAGGGGAAGAGACCCAGTACTTC.

The chain recombines TRBV10-3 with TRBJ2-7; 14 bases match TRBD2. The J call may be faulty, since TRBJ2-5 better matches the DNA end. Germline lookup yields CDR1 ENHRY and CDR2 SYGVKD. This CDR3 contains 19 residues. The CDR3 DNA reads as TGTGCCATCAGGGCCCAACCGGGACTAGCGGGAGTTGGGAGGGAGACCCAGTACTTC. Translating it yields CAIRAQPGLAGVGRETQYF.

This chain joins TRBV7-9 and TRBJ2-1; D is undetermined. Germline V gene data show CDR1 as SEHNR and CDR2 as FQNEAQ (reference sequence). V was pared by 5 bases and J by 8 bases, with 10 bases between. CDR3 size: 12 residues. CDR3 amino acids: CASSPDPDEQFF. The CDR3 nucleotides are TGTGCCAGCAGCCCCGACCCCGATGAGCAGTTCTTC.